This T cell receptor beta chain was documented in a study of vaccination and CD4 T cells after COVID-19. Background on the study: Control cultures were given a CEFX pool, an HIV-1 Nef pool, or no peptide.

The study sequenced cultured CD4+ T cell DNA using the Oncomine TCR Beta short-read assay. MiXCR, applied by TCRdb to the PCR reads, yields one record per CDR3 protein. The table includes fewer than 20,000 distinct CDR3 sequences, over 35% detected once. With regard to this clonotype: What it recognizes is unknown. A read error is possible here, since a much larger clone lies one base away. This likely comes from a read error, as the CDR3 has no conserved phenylalanine or tryptophan at its end.

The time point denotes: late sampling 161 to 241 days after vaccination in three convalescent patients. Treatment of the sample: roughly 10-day PBMC culture with coronavirus spike peptide pools or control peptides (ViraFEST assay). Peptide-pool expansion of antigen-specific T cells preceded TCR sequencing in ViraFEST. Some 2 million PBMCs were grown per well alongside roughly 10 IU/ml IL-2 and 10 ug/ml peptide pools. The CDR3 runs to 11 residues. Trimming cost V 7 bases and J 7 bases, with 13 bases left between them. From germline, CDR1 is DFQATT and CDR2 SNEGSKA (reference sequence). V gene TRBV20-1 combines with J gene TRBJ1-1; D not resolved. The TCR was taken from a human donor who had recovered from COVID-19. The sequences come from CD4+ T cells from blood, cultured in vitro, collected about 7 months after SARS-CoV-2 vaccination. DNA for the CDR3: TGCAGTGTACGCTCACGAGGTGAAGCTTTCTCT. Translating it yields CSVRSRGEAFS.